What follows are 14 T cell receptor beta chains derived from one specimen sequenced in a study of blood T cell repertoires in COVID-19. The table came from immunoSEQ multiplex PCR; TCRdb's copy has only in-frame clones and leaves some out. Seen here are fewer than 200,000 clones, about four fifths observed once, and the top ten hold 7.6%. Input material: peripheral blood. The origin of the receptors is an older woman with COVID-19, enrolled during active disease.

The chain employs TRBV15 and TRBJ2-1; TRBD1 matches 7 bases. Trimming removed 1 base from V and 4 bases from J; junction bases left unmatched: 1. CDR3 length: 14 residues. Germline CDR1 LNHNV, CDR2 YYDKDF (reference sequence). CDR3 residues: CATSRGGQYNEQFF. The CDR3 DNA sequence: TGTGCCACCAGCAGAGGGGGACAGTACAATGAGCAGTTCTTC.

This rearrangement joins TRBV19 to TRBJ1-2; a weak D match, TRBD1 (6 bases). Trimming shortened V by 5 bases and J by 0 bases, and 16 bases separated the two germline ends. The V gene's germline CDR1 is LNHDA and CDR2 SQIVND (reference sequence). This CDR3 is built from 16 residues. The CDR3 DNA reads TGTGCCAGTAGTTCCCGGTGGGGGCAGGCTAACTATGGCTACACCTTC. Translating gives CASSSRWGQANYGYTF. Full variable domain (rest looked up from reference TRBV19 and TRBJ1-2): DGGITQSPKYLFRKEGQNVTLSCEQNLNHDAMYWYRQDPGQGLRLIYYSQIVNDFQKGDIAEGYSVSREKKESFPLTVTSAQKNPTAFYLCASSSRWGQANYGYTFGSGTRLTVV.

This chain links TRBV30 with TRBJ1-5; weak D call: TRBD1 (5 bases). Trimming took 4 bases from V and 5 from J, leaving 21 bases between them. Germline CDR1 reads GTSNPN; CDR2 reads SVGIG (reference sequence). The CDR3 has 16 amino acids. The CDR3 region is CAWKKAGGGRDQPQHF. CDR3 DNA sequence: TGTGCCTGGAAAAAGGCGGGGGGAGGAAGGGATCAGCCCCAGCATTTT.

The chain is built from TRBV5-6 and TRBJ1-2; 9 bases align to TRBD1. From germline, CDR1 is SGHDT and CDR2 YYEEEE. The CDR3 is 16 amino acids. With V trimmed by 4 bases and J by 6 bases, 13 bases remained unmatched. The CDR3 region is CASSRRDRERVDGYTF. The CDR3, as DNA: TGTGCCAGCAGCCGCCGGGACAGGGAAAGAGTGGATGGCTACACCTTC.

The chain joins TRBV19 to TRBJ1-5; TRBD1 aligns across 12 bases. The V and J ends lost 7 bases and 7 bases, in that order; junction bases with no gene match: 8. CDR1 and CDR2 from the germline V gene are LNHDA and SQIVND (reference sequence). The CDR3 has 15 amino acids. The CDR3 DNA reads TGTGCCAGTACTGCCGGGACAGGGGGCGGACAGCCCCAGCATTTT. Protein sequence: CASTAGTGGGQPQHF.

The chain carries TRBV2 and TRBJ2-2; D is perhaps TRBD1 (5 bases). V lost 7 bases to trimming and J lost 2 bases, with 14 bases between them. The CDR3 length is 15 residues. In germline, CDR1 is SNHLY, CDR2 FYNNEI. This chain's CDR3 is CASTSRVPNTGELFF. DNA of the CDR3: TGTGCCAGCACGAGCAGGGTACCTAACACCGGGGAGCTGTTTTTT.

This clone was found a few times. J is TRBJ2-3 and V is TRBV5-1, with 7 bases identical to TRBD2. This CDR3 spans 14 amino acids. V was pared by 7 bases and J by 2 bases, with 7 bases of the junction left unmatched. The germline gives CDR1 SGHRS, CDR2 YFSETQ. The CDR3 coding sequence is TGCGCCAGCCGTTCTAGCGGCCCCACAGATACGCAGTATTTT. This codes for CASRSSGPTDTQYF.

The chain joins TRBV9 to TRBJ2-7; 10 nucleotides agree with TRBD2. Germline-derived CDR1 and CDR2 are SGDLS and YYNGEE. Unmatched junction bases numbered 0, after V lost 1 base and J lost 2 bases. There are 14 residues in the CDR3. CDR3 sequence reads: CASSVSGRAYEQYF. The CDR3 coding sequence is TGTGCCAGCAGCGTAAGCGGGAGGGCCTACGAGCAGTACTTC.

J is TRBJ2-3 and V is TRBV28, with TRBD2 matching over 7 bases. The length of the CDR3 is 15 residues. Germline-derived CDR1 and CDR2 are MDHEN and SYDVKM. V was pared by 3 bases and J by 1 base, with 4 bases of the junction left unmatched. This CDR3 is CASSLLAAGTDTQYF. The CDR3 DNA reads TGTGCCAGCAGTTTGCTAGCGGCAGGCACAGATACGCAGTATTTT.

V and J are TRBV27 and TRBJ2-5; the match to TRBD1 covers 10 bases. The V gene's germline CDR1 is MNHEY and CDR2 SMNVEV (reference sequence). J gave up 5 bases and V 6 bases, and 9 bases lay outside the gene matches. This CDR3 comprises 15 residues. CDR3 residues: CASSLTGGGWETQYF. DNA of the CDR3: TGTGCCAGCAGCTTGACAGGGGGCGGATGGGAGACCCAGTACTTC.

The V call is TRBV5-4, the J call TRBJ2-5; the match to TRBD1 covers 12 bases. This CDR3 comprises 15 residues. Trimming took 3 bases from V and 5 from J; bases not matched to a gene: 5. Germline values: CDR1 SGHNT, CDR2 YYREEE (reference sequence). For the CDR3, the DNA is TGTGCCAGCAGCTCGGGACAGGGGGCAAGGGAGACCCAGTACTTC. Amino acids: CASSSGQGARETQYF.

The chain carries TRBV5-5 and TRBJ2-2, with TRBD2 as a possible D gene (7 bases). The CDR3 has 15 residues. Germline CDR1 is SGHKS and CDR2 is YYEKEE (reference sequence). V lost 2 bases and J lost 4, with 12 bases in between. This CDR3 reads CASSFRGGATGELFF. CDR3 bases: TGTGCCAGCAGCTTCAGGGGAGGGGCCACCGGGGAGCTGTTTTTT. The complete variable domain, with remaining parts taken from reference TRBV5-5 and TRBJ2-2, reads DAGVTQSPTHLIKTRGQQVTLRCSPISGHKSVSWYQQVLGQGPQFIFQYYEKEERGRGNFPDRFSARQFPNYSSELNVNALLLGDSALYLCASSFRGGATGELFFGEGSRLTVL.

The chain recombines TRBV6-5 with TRBJ1-1, with D perhaps TRBD1 (6 bases). V was pared by 0 bases and J by 0 bases, with 8 bases between. The germline V gene encodes CDR1 MNHEY and CDR2 SVGAGI. The CDR3 totals 15 residues. The CDR3 protein is CASSYSRQVNTEAFF. The CDR3 nucleotides read TGTGCCAGCAGTTACTCGCGACAGGTGAACACTGAAGCTTTCTTT.

This clone was observed a handful of times. The chain is built from TRBV4-3 and TRBJ2-7; possible D gene TRBD1, 7 bases. CDR1 is LGHNA and CDR2 is YSLEER in the germline V gene. This CDR3 comprises 15 residues. V lost 4 bases and J 7 bases, leaving 20 bases between the germline ends. The CDR3 nucleotides read TGCGCCAGCAGCCCTGGAGCAGGGGGGCAGGTGGAGCAGTACTTC. It is translated as CASSPGAGGQVEQYF.